This is a list of T cell receptor beta chains from one sample in a study of T-cell reconstitution after alpha-beta-depleted transplantation in children. A single record per CDR3 protein comes from TCRdb applying MiXCR to the PCR reads. The repertoire holds fewer than 700,000 distinct CDR3 sequences, with 10% to 15% as singletons. Source: PBMCs, mostly from graft donor cells, taken 360 days after TCRalphabeta/CD19-depleted stem cell transplant. Receptors were obtained from a male patient under 18 who had a stem cell transplant for acute myeloid leukemia, so the T cells may come from the graft donor. CDR3s include the opening cysteine and the closing phenylalanine or tryptophan. D genes are given only for firm matches. Rows give clone size only sometimes, using once, few, many, or a class for an expanded clone.

>few|-|TRBJ2-1|TRBV7-9
CASSLKWDVYNEQFF
TGTGCCAGCAGCTTGAAATGGGATGTCTACAATGAGCAGTTCTTC
>-|-|TRBJ2-2|TRBV6-5
CASSLTGQRPGELFF
TGTGCCAGCAGTTTGACTGGACAGCGCCCCGGGGAGCTGTTTTTT
>many|TRBD1|TRBJ1-3|TRBV14
CASSQRTGRRNTIYF
TGTGCCAGCAGCCAACGGACAGGGCGTAGAAACACCATATATTTT
>few|-|TRBJ2-1|TRBV5-1
CASSLGTLINYNEQFF
TGCGCCAGCAGCTTGGGGACCCTAATCAACTACAATGAGCAGTTCTTC
>-|TRBD2|TRBJ2-5|TRBV12-3/TRBV12-4
CASSTQAGMETQYF
TGTGCCAGCAGCACCCAAGCGGGGATGGAGACCCAGTACTTC
>-|TRBD1|TRBJ2-1|TRBV28
CASSFPGQHNEQFF
TGTGCCAGCAGTTTCCCGGGACAGCACAATGAGCAGTTCTTC
>-|-|TRBJ1-1|TRBV28
CASWPAPGMNTEAFF
TGTGCCAGCTGGCCCGCGCCAGGGATGAACACTGAAGCTTTCTTT
>-|-|TRBJ2-7|TRBV7-9
CASSLALGGTAYEQYF
TGTGCCAGCAGCTTAGCGCTTGGGGGAACTGCCTACGAGCAGTACTTC
>-|-|TRBJ2-3|TRBV6-2/TRBV6-3
CASSYSSSNTDTQYF
TGTGCCAGCAGTTACTCGTCCAGCAACACAGATACGCAGTATTTT
>few|TRBD2|TRBJ2-7|TRBV7-2
CASSLALTSGYEQYF
TGTGCCAGCAGCTTAGCGCTGACTAGCGGGTACGAGCAGTACTTC
>many|TRBD2|TRBJ2-5|TRBV29-1
CSVSGRTRPETQYF
TGCAGCGTTTCCGGAAGGACTAGACCGGAGACCCAGTACTTC
>few|TRBD2|TRBJ2-3|TRBV7-9
CASSQTLTLAGAQYF
TGTGCCAGCAGCCAAACTCTCACCTTAGCGGGAGCGCAGTATTTT
>many|TRBD1|TRBJ2-7|TRBV28
CASSSTGTGLEQYF
TGTGCCAGCAGTTCAACCGGGACAGGTCTCGAGCAGTACTTC
>-|-|TRBJ1-3|TRBV21-1
CGGTGPNRTPTGNTIYF
TGTGGAGGGACAGGGCCAAATCGGACCCCTACTGGAAACACCATATATTTT
>many|-|TRBJ2-3|TRBV5-1
CASSLVHPGDTQYF
TGCGCCAGCAGCTTGGTTCACCCCGGGGATACGCAGTATTTT
>few|-|TRBJ2-3|TRBV5-6
CASSRRRGHTDTQYF
TGTGCCAGCAGCCGGCGGCGGGGACACACAGATACGCAGTATTTT
>-|TRBD1|TRBJ1-2|TRBV15
CATSRDRTGTYYGYTF
TGTGCCACCAGCAGAGACAGGACAGGGACCTACTATGGCTACACCTTC
>many|-|TRBJ1-2|TRBV7-9
CASSLTANYGYTF
TGTGCCAGCAGCCTGACAGCTAACTATGGCTACACCTTC
>-|-|TRBJ2-2|TRBV20-1
CSASPLLDTGELFF
TGCAGTGCTAGCCCCCTCTTGGACACCGGGGAGCTGTTTTTT
>many|-|TRBJ1-5|TRBV27
CASSPHNQPQHF
TGTGCCAGCAGCCCTCACAATCAGCCCCAGCATTTT
>few|-|TRBJ2-3|TRBV4-3
CASSRDVGTDTQYF
TGCGCCAGCAGCCGAGACGTCGGCACAGATACGCAGTATTTT
>-|TRBD1|TRBJ2-7|TRBV6-2/TRBV6-3
CASSYHSTGREQYF
TGTGCCAGCAGTTATCATTCGACAGGGCGCGAGCAGTACTTC
>few|TRBD2|TRBJ2-1|TRBV9
CASMREGVNEQFF
TGTGCCAGCATGAGGGAGGGAGTGAATGAGCAGTTCTTC
>few|-|TRBJ1-5|TRBV6-5
CASSYGDSNQPQHF
TGTGCCAGCAGTTATGGAGATAGCAATCAGCCCCAGCATTTT
>-|-|TRBJ2-7|TRBV12-3/TRBV12-4
CASRMRGFGYEQYF
TGTGCCAGCAGGATGCGCGGGTTCGGCTACGAGCAGTACTTC
>-|-|TRBJ2-1|TRBV6-2/TRBV6-3
CASSYGPGFGQSSYNEQFF
TGTGCCAGCAGTTACGGGCCAGGCTTCGGACAAAGCTCCTACAATGAGCAGTTCTTC
>few|-|TRBJ2-7|TRBV28
CASTQLGGEQYF
TGTGCCAGCACCCAGTTGGGGGGCGAGCAGTACTTC
>-|TRBD2|TRBJ2-7|TRBV7-2
CASSLPFDGLAAYEQYF
TGTGCCAGCAGCTTACCCTTTGACGGACTAGCGGCCTACGAGCAGTACTTC
>few|TRBD2|TRBJ2-7|TRBV30
CAWSPPWAGGPTYEQYF
TGTGCCTGGAGCCCCCCATGGGCGGGAGGACCGACCTACGAGCAGTACTTC
>few|-|TRBJ2-2|TRBV27
CASNSGELFF
TGTGCCAGCAACTCCGGGGAGCTGTTTTTT
>-|-|TRBJ2-3|TRBV10-3
CAISSAGRTDTQYF
TGTGCCATCAGTTCCGCGGGACGCACAGATACGCAGTATTTT
>-|-|TRBJ1-5|TRBV12-3/TRBV12-4
CASNQGRVSNQPQHF
TGTGCCAGCAACCAAGGACGGGTTAGCAATCAGCCCCAGCATTTT
>many|TRBD1|TRBJ1-1|TRBV7-6
CASSLQGANTEAFF
TGTGCCAGCAGCTTGCAGGGGGCGAACACTGAAGCTTTCTTT
>few|TRBD2|TRBJ2-1|TRBV20-1
CSATRTSGRVAYF
TGCAGTGCTACCCGGACTAGCGGGCGGGTGGCCTACTTC
>-|TRBD1|TRBJ1-1|TRBV11-1
CASSFSPGQGIYLRVTEAFF
TGTGCCAGCAGCTTTTCGCCGGGACAGGGTATTTATCTAAGGGTCACTGAAGCTTTCTTT
>-|-|TRBJ2-1|TRBV18
CASSSPVTALTLRNEQFF
TGTGCCAGCTCATCCCCGGTCACTGCTCTTACATTGCGCAATGAGCAGTTCTTC
>many|-|TRBJ2-5|TRBV29-1
CSVEMYSGRETQYF
TGCAGCGTTGAAATGTATAGCGGCAGAGAGACCCAGTACTTC
>few|-|TRBJ2-1|TRBV2
CASNTGTPLTWNEQFF
TGTGCCAGTAATACCGGGACACCCTTAACCTGGAATGAGCAGTTCTTC
>-|-|TRBJ2-7|TRBV7-2
CASSLEWTNYEQYF
TGTGCCAGCAGCTTAGAGTGGACTAACTACGAGCAGTACTTC
>-|-|TRBJ2-1|TRBV7-3
CASSLSVPGMNEQFF
TGTGCCAGCAGCTTATCAGTCCCAGGAATGAATGAGCAGTTCTTC
>few|-|TRBJ2-3|TRBV20-1
CSASGGRMDTQYF
TGCAGTGCTAGTGGGGGGAGGATGGATACGCAGTATTTT
>-|TRBD2|TRBJ2-7|TRBV11-2
CASSYGYGGGSASSYEQYF
TGTGCCAGCAGCTATGGGTACGGTGGCGGGAGCGCTAGCTCCTACGAGCAGTACTTC
>-|-|TRBJ2-5|TRBV7-9
CASSLVLNWETQYF
TGTGCCAGCAGCTTAGTTCTAAACTGGGAGACCCAGTACTTC
>few|-|TRBJ2-4|TRBV3-1
CASSQDGRGRDIQYF
TGTGCCAGCAGCCAAGATGGGCGGGGACGAGACATTCAGTACTTC